These T cell receptor beta chains were read from a single sample in a study of cytomegalovirus exposure and HLA in healthy donors. The table came from immunoSEQ multiplex PCR; TCRdb's copy has only in-frame clones and leaves some out. The sample contains some 170,000 clones, roughly 79% of which appear only once. The sequenced material came from PBMCs. These receptors were taken from a woman aged 45-65 years in good health and CMV-seronegative. CDR3s include the opening cysteine and the closing phenylalanine or tryptophan. The D gene is left open where the match is weak. Only some rows state a clone size, as once, few, many or a class for expanded clones.

D,size,V,J,DNA,CDR3
NA,NA,TRBV6-5,TRBJ2-5,TGTGCCAGCAGTCTGTCTGGAGGACGGGAGACCCAGTACTTC,CASSLSGGRETQYF
TRBD2,NA,TRBV19,TRBJ2-1,TGTGCCAGTAGTATTTTTGGTGGGAGGGTGAACGATGAGCAGTTCTTC,CASSIFGGRVNDEQFF
TRBD1,NA,TRBV2,TRBJ1-2,TGTGCCAGCAGTTTCGACAGGGACTATGGCTACACCTTC,CASSFDRDYGYTF
TRBD1,NA,TRBV28,TRBJ1-1,TGTGCCAGCTCTCCACCGGGACAGGGGGCGAAAGCTTTCTTT,CASSPPGQGAKAFF
TRBD2,NA,TRBV2,TRBJ2-5,TGTGCCAGCAGGGGACTAGCGGGAGGAAGGCTTAAGTACTTC,CASRGLAGGRLKYF
NA,NA,TRBV9,TRBJ2-7,TGTGCCAGCAGCGCAGGGGACACTTCCTACGAGCAGTACTTC,CASSAGDTSYEQYF
NA,NA,TRBV4-2,TRBJ2-2,TGTGCCAGCAGCTCCCGTGAGGGACCGGGGAGGACCGGGGAGCTGTTTTTT,CASSSREGPGRTGELFF
TRBD1,NA,TRBV30,TRBJ1-2,TGTGCCTGGAGTATTGTCTCAGGGACAGGCCTAAGAGGTGGCTACACCTTC,CAWSIVSGTGLRGGYTF
NA,NA,TRBV2,TRBJ1-5,TGTGCCAGCAGTGAAGATACAACCCCAGTTCAGCCCCAGCATTTT,CASSEDTTPVQPQHF
NA,NA,TRBV4-3,TRBJ1-2,TGCGCCAGCAGCCCGGGACACCTGAAAGGGGACTATGGCTACACCTTC,CASSPGHLKGDYGYTF
TRBD1,NA,TRBV5-1,TRBJ2-1,TGCGCCAGCACCAGGACAGGGGACAATGAGCAGTTCTTC,CASTRTGDNEQFF
TRBD2,NA,TRBV19,TRBJ2-1,TGTGCCAGTAGTATGGGGGGAATACCTAGCGGGGGTAATGAGCAGTTCTTC,CASSMGGIPSGGNEQFF
NA,NA,TRBV28,TRBJ2-1,TGTGCCAGCAGTGGCAGTCTAGCGCAGCATTACAATGAGCAGTTCTTC,CASSGSLAQHYNEQFF
TRBD1,NA,TRBV18,TRBJ2-7,TGTGCCAGCTCCCCCGTTAGGGGGCCATACGAGCAGTACTTC,CASSPVRGPYEQYF
NA,NA,TRBV29-1,TRBJ1-2,TGCAGCGCCCGGACATGGTTAGAGAGCTATGGCTACACCTTC,CSARTWLESYGYTF
NA,few,TRBV7-6,TRBJ1-1,TGTGCCAGCAGCCGTGGACAGAACACTGAAGCTTTCTTT,CASSRGQNTEAFF
NA,NA,TRBV25-1,TRBJ1-4,TGTGCCAGCAGTGAATCAGGGGCCCCTAATGAAAAACTGTTTTTT,CASSESGAPNEKLFF
NA,NA,TRBV18,TRBJ2-3,TGTGCCAGCTCACCACTCCAGGGTAACACAGATACGCAGTATTTT,CASSPLQGNTDTQYF
NA,NA,TRBV5-1,TRBJ1-4,TGCGCCAGCAGCTTGGTGGCCTTAGAGGGTGAAAAACTGTTTTTT,CASSLVALEGEKLFF
TRBD1,NA,TRBV19,TRBJ1-5,TGTGCCAGTAGTGGGGACGGACAGGGGATTAATCAGCCCCAGCATTTT,CASSGDGQGINQPQHF
NA,NA,TRBV7-2,TRBJ2-1,TGTGCCAGCAGCGAGGTAGTTGGCTCCTACAATGAGCAGTTCTTC,CASSEVVGSYNEQFF
TRBD1,few,TRBV5-5,TRBJ1-1,TGTGCCAGCAGCCTCACAGGGGTTACTGAAGCTTTCTTT,CASSLTGVTEAFF
TRBD2,once,TRBV11-2,TRBJ2-5,TGTGCCAGCAGCTCCGTCGGTGGGACTAGCGGGATTATGGAGACCCAGTACTTC,CASSSVGGTSGIMETQYF
TRBD1,NA,TRBV7-9,TRBJ1-3,TGTGCCAGCAGCCCAAACAGGGGGGCTGGAAACACCATATATTTT,CASSPNRGAGNTIYF
NA,NA,TRBV5-1,TRBJ1-6,TGCGCCAGCGCCTCCGCGAATTCACCCCTCCACTTT,CASASANSPLHF